This paragraph covers one TCR beta chain sequence. Sequenced by immunoSEQ multiplex PCR; TCRdb stores in-frame clones only, minus some. The table includes tens of thousands of clones, about 82% detected once. This specimen comes from a study of blood T cell repertoires in COVID-19. As for the study in general: The origin of the acute and convalescent COVID-19 samples was the United States, Italy and Spain. PBMCs, B-cell-depleted T cells, or T cells provided the cDNA or gDNA that made up the material.

The CDR3 covers 16 residues. V was clipped by 5 bases and J by 4 bases; unmatched bases: 9. From germline, CDR1 is MGHRA and CDR2 YSYEKL. The material sequenced was peripheral blood. This chain joins TRBV4-1 and TRBJ2-3; the match to TRBD1 covers 10 bases. The clonotype comes from a woman of 80 years or more in a cohort sampled during active or convalescent COVID-19. Written as DNA, the CDR3 is TGCGCCAGCAGCTATACCGGGACAGGGGTGGCAGATACGCAGTATTTT. Protein sequence: CASSYTGTGVADTQYF.